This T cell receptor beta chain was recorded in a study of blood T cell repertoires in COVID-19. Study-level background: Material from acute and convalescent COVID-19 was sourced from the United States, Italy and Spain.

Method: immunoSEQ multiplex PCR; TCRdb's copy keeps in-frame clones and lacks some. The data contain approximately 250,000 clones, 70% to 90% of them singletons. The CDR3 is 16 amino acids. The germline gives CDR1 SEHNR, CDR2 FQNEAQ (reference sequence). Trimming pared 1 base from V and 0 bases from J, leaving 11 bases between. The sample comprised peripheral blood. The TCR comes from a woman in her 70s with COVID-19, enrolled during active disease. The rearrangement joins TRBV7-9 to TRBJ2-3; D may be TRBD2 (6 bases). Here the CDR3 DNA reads TGTGCCAGCAGCTTAGGGGGACTTACTAGCACAGATACGCAGTATTTT. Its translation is CASSLGGLTSTDTQYF.